This T cell receptor (beta chain) was sequenced in a study of neurological immune-mediated disorders. Study results and caveats: HTLV-1-associated myelopathy showed the most TCR clonal expansion; multiple sclerosis the least, below healthy controls.

The authors obtained over 170 million TCR-beta sequences from 15-18 subjects per sequencing run. TCRdb redid the calling of the 5' RACE reads with MiXCR, one entry per CDR3 protein. Found here are tens of thousands of distinct CDR3 sequences, about 4.1% of them singletons; the top ten hold under 2.5%. This CDR3 has 14 residues. Unmatched junction bases numbered 9, after V lost 4 bases and J lost 8 bases. The germline V gene encodes CDR1 SGHRS and CDR2 YFSETQ. The table lists this clonotype with many counts. As yet, its antigen is unknown. Sequencing was done on a sample of PBMCs. The V call is TRBV5-1, the J call TRBJ2-1; 7 bases line up with TRBD1. This TCR was sampled from a man aged 25 to 40 with multiple sclerosis. The CDR3 loop is CASSPLTGADEQFF. CDR3 coding DNA: TGCGCCAGCAGCCCACTTACAGGGGCGGATGAGCAGTTCTTC.